The T cell receptor beta chain described here comes from a study of cytomegalovirus exposure and HLA in healthy donors (dated by TCRdb to the late 2010s). Turning to the overall study: An earlier analysis of several hundred of the donors reported 250 to 350 Gb of sequence data and approximately 120 million unique TCR beta sequences obtained from roughly 180 million T cells. In the later analysis, no new phenotypic data were used to find candidate immune exposures; instead, reliance was placed on TCR beta sequences and their occurrence across donors. High-throughput TCR immunosequencing, statistical association of individual TCRs with disease status, and machine learning were combined to predict cytomegalovirus infection status. Class I and class II HLA loci were covered by the typing at four-digit resolution. In addition to the first cohort of 666 subjects, a separate validation cohort of approximately 130 different subjects was used. A later genetic analysis used genome-wide SNP genotypes for about 60% of the roughly 700 donors, treating that subset as a discovery cohort. On average, over 200,000 unique TCR beta nucleotide sequences were sequenced per donor among about 400 genotyped donors of the cohort, with 15% to 20% of those sequences being non-productive. Typing coverage varied by locus: 629-630 donors for A, B, C, DRB1 and DQB1; roughly 520 for DQA1; more than 600 for DPA1; fewer than 480 for DPB1. The T cell repertoires of 666 subjects were profiled by immunosequencing and related to cytomegalovirus serostatus. Because of strong linkage in the cohort, 4 to 6 DR-DQ haplotypes were treated as single units for association and clustering. Approximately 300 gigabases of sequencing data and roughly 90 million unique TCR sequences were included in an early release covering under 650 HLA-typed donors. Every discovery cohort repertoire had been produced on one sequencing platform. The study aimed to test whether cataloging public T cell receptors could reveal signatures of past pathogen exposure. A later analysis re-examined previously published TCR beta repertoires from just over 650 donors and added high-resolution HLA genotyping to investigate patterns of TCR occurrence. Donor age, sex, ethnicity and CMV serostatus were collected together with the repertoire data. Of the 300 to 450 genotyped donors, more than 75% were placed in the genetic ancestry cluster associated with self-reported Caucasian donors. In an earlier analysis of 587 of the donors, high-throughput TCR beta sequencing was used to judge whether each TCR beta V gene segment behaved as functional or pseudogenic. Overall study outcomes, separate from this receptor: Roughly uniform sequencing depth across donors was assumed in presence/absence analyses, although this assumption may not hold. An association between a missense DCLRE1C variant and V-gene and J-gene trimming of TCR beta chains was found in a later genetic analysis and replicated in an independent cohort. A further reported finding was that TCR beta sequences accurately predicted the HLA-A and HLA-B alleles for most subjects in the first cohort. Some IMGT-functional V segments, including TRBV6-2 and TRBV6-3, could not be distinguished by the 87-base-pair reads and were therefore excluded. In a later analysis, several top co-occurrence clusters were reported to appear linked to parvovirus B19, influenza, CMV and Epstein-Barr virus. Linkage disequilibrium might explain the correlated functional status among segregating V segments, but an unknown experimental factor could not be ruled out. The sequencing pipeline was judged likely to have produced a cluster of highly shared sequence variants as a technical artifact. The authors suggested that the approach could potentially be generalized to other disease states and immunological phenotypes. Compared with equally common non-associated chains, HLA-associated TCR beta chains in a later analysis were more clonally expanded and had lower generation probabilities. Immune exposure information for the cohort was limited to CMV serostatus. According to a later analysis, TCR association rates differed among HLA loci, with DRB1 alleles showing the most associated TCRs and HLA-C alleles showing the fewest. Because counts were too low, approximately 18 rarely observed V segments, including chromosome 9 orphons, were excluded from the earlier analysis of a few hundred of the donors. The study listed 164 TCR beta chains as associated with cytomegalovirus. A later genetic analysis reported fewer N-insertions in productive TCRs among donors in an Asian-associated ancestry cluster than the roughly 640-donor mean. In vitro tests confirmed that a few of the cytomegalovirus-associated TCR beta chains recognize cytomegalovirus antigens. HLA typing was unavailable for some donors at each locus, so association tests used only the typed subset. This cohort had only TCR beta chains sequenced, and the lack of alpha or paired-chain data limited which features could be detected. At a false discovery rate of 0.05, a later analysis linked some 17,000 TCR beta sequences to specific HLA alleles. A later analysis found that most CMV-associated TCR beta chains appeared HLA-restricted, with HLA associations seemingly driven largely by CMV exposure. In an earlier analysis of approximately 590 of the donors, most TCR beta V segments appeared in productive rearrangements about 87% or about 30% of the time, broadly matching IMGT annotations. When HLA alleles, especially DR and DQ, strongly co-occurred, attributing TCR associations to individual alleles was difficult. Across donors, most TCR sequences were observed very rarely, whereas some public TCRs were present in many individuals. Cytomegalovirus status was reported to be diagnosed by the classifier with high specificity and sensitivity in both the original and validation cohorts.

On this clone itself: Its recognized antigen is unknown. Nothing much larger sits one base from this clone, and base qualities are not available.

CDR1 and CDR2, looked up from the germline V gene (reference sequence), are SGHAT and FQDESV. V is trimmed back by 6 bases and J by 0 bases, and the junction contains 5 bases that no gene match accounts for. The CDR3 spans 15 residues, from the cysteine through the phenylalanine. Kept here is only the CDR3 DNA, which spans 45 bases and is read in frame from base 1. In total, roughly 710 healthy bone marrow donors made up the cohort. At the time of sampling, every cohort member was nominally healthy, though immune exposures that went unrecorded were likely present. The donor was CMV seronegative and was included in the group of under 450 seronegative cohort members. A peripheral blood sample was collected from each donor, and TCR beta sequencing was performed on peripheral blood mononuclear cells. The Qiagen DNeasy Blood Extraction Kit was used to extract genomic DNA from the blood cell samples. Receptor libraries were prepared by the immunoSEQ multiplex PCR assay. For the multiplex PCR, a mixture combining 60 forward primers for TCR Vbeta segments and 13 reverse primers for TCR Jbeta segments was used. A multiplex PCR assay on genomic DNA amplified the CDR3 region of rearranged TCR beta genes. On the Illumina HiSeq System, the amplified TCR beta libraries were sequenced as 87-base-pair reads. The authors' analysis ran thus. A later analysis counted tens of millions of unique TCR beta chains across the 670 or so repertoires, and around 12 million of these chains were shared by at least two donors. A nearest-neighbor algorithm error-corrected the raw reads and collapsed the reads into unique sequences, merging closely related sequences to remove PCR and sequencing errors. To assign V, D and J gene segments, CDR3 sequences were aligned to IMGT reference sequences. Each retained sequence needed at least a six-nucleotide match to both a V gene segment and a J gene segment. Rearrangements were classified as productive when the CDR3 lacked stop codons and remained in frame with V and J, and all other rearrangements were classified as non-productive. CDR3 was defined by IMGT convention, running from the second conserved V-encoded cysteine to the conserved J-encoded phenylalanine. In an earlier analysis of around 540 of the donors, sequences lacking an unambiguous match to a single V gene segment were excluded. An earlier analysis of under 750 of the donors called V segments functional above 56.7% productive rearrangements and segregating when the between-donor standard deviation exceeded 5%. A statistical classification framework was built for diagnosing cytomegalovirus status from the catalog of TCR beta chain sequences. In a later analysis, V and J genes were assigned by comparing TCR nucleotide sequences against IMGT/GENE-DB human TR gene sequences. In a later analysis, CDR3 sequences and most-parsimonious VDJ recombination scenarios were assigned using the TCRdist pipeline. In a later analysis, each TCR beta chain was defined by its CDR3 amino acid sequence together with its V-gene family, and reads without a unique V-gene family were excluded. A later analysis removed 592 highly shared, low-generation-probability nucleotide sequences to deal with suspected cross-contamination and a sequencing artifact. For each public chain, a later analysis derived a clonal expansion index from normalized ranks of inferred template counts within each repertoire. In a later analysis, generation probabilities were computed with a VDJ recombination model fitted to out-of-frame rearrangements, and the resulting probabilities were checked against IGoR. A later analysis scored TCR-TCR, TCR-HLA and TCR-CMV co-occurrence with hypergeometric tests, applying a repertoire-size bias correction to TCR pairs. False discovery rates were estimated in a later analysis by permuting HLA or CMV assignments 20 times. In a later analysis, co-occurring TCRs were grouped with DBSCAN, and TCRdist sequence similarity was added when clustering was performed within HLA-allele-positive subsets. Repertoires with fewer than 30,000 or more than 120,000 public chains were left out of co-occurrence clustering, as were four to six repertoires with anomalous nucleotide sharing. In TCRdb, the immuneACCESS table is reduced to in-frame sequences with V and J assigned. These tables do not hold every clone; where another copy was compared, an unresolved V gene accounts for under half, and the others remain unexplained. V and J calls and clone size come straight from that table; D and trimming were deduced from the DNA. Across this sample there are about 160,000 clones, with roughly 75% seen only once. The top ten clones comprise about 2.3% of the sample.

The origin of this receptor is a female donor in good health and CMV-seronegative. The V and J genes are TRBV11-1 and TRBJ2-1, and 7 junctional nucleotides match TRBD1. The material sequenced was PBMCs. The DNA sequence reads TGTGCCAGCAGTCCACAGGGGACCTCCTACAATGAGCAGTTCTTC. This is translated as CASSPQGTSYNEQFF. The CDR3 plus the reference TRBV11-1 and TRBJ2-1 genes for the other parts give the full variable domain: EAEVAQSPRYKITEKSQAVAFWCDPISGHATLYWYRQILGQGPELLVQFQDESVVDDSQLPKDRFSAERLKGVDSTLKIQPAELGDSAMYLCASSPQGTSYNEQFFGPGTRLTVL.